This entry lists 5 T cell receptor beta chains sequenced from one sample in a study of cytomegalovirus exposure and HLA in healthy donors. Amplification used 60 Vbeta primers and 13 Jbeta primers. TCRdb keeps only in-frame clones here, not all; method: immunoSEQ multiplex PCR. The profile shows about 160,000 clones, roughly 80% of them singletons. Sequencing was done on a sample of PBMCs. These TCRs come from a male donor in good health and CMV-seropositive.

The chain links TRBV4-2 to TRBJ2-3; D unresolved. Trimming left V 3 bases short and J 4 bases short, with 17 bases between. This CDR3 contains 16 residues. Germline V gives CDR1 LGHNA, CDR2 YNFKEQ. This chain's CDR3 is CASSQNQNARPDTQYF. In DNA form, the CDR3 reads TGTGCCAGCAGCCAGAATCAAAATGCTAGGCCAGATACGCAGTATTTT.

J is TRBJ2-5 and V is TRBV6-5; D might be TRBD2 (5 bases). The CDR3 has 16 residues. V lost 4 bases and J lost 4, with 19 bases in between. CDR1 MNHEY and CDR2 SVGAGI come from the germline V gene. CDR3 bases: TGTGCCAGCAGTTTGACCGGACTCTGGCTTCGAGAGACCCAGTACTTC. This encodes CASSLTGLWLRETQYF.

Only one count was recorded for this clone. The rearrangement links TRBV7-2 to TRBJ1-1, with 10 bases lining up with TRBD1. Looked up from germline, CDR1 is SGHTA and CDR2 is FQGNSA. V gave up 5 bases and J gave up 4 bases; unmatched junction bases: 1. This CDR3 is built from 13 residues. The CDR3 sequence is CASSRQGATEAFF. The CDR3 DNA follows: TGTGCCAGCAGCCGACAGGGGGCCACTGAAGCTTTCTTT.

This clone has more than one count but fewer than ten. The genes are TRBV4-3 and TRBJ2-7, with D unresolved. CDR1 and CDR2 from the germline V gene are LGHNA and YSLEER. Trimming took off 0 bases at V and 3 bases at J, with 15 bases between the two ends. The CDR3 length is 16 residues. This chain's CDR3 is CASSQEARGGGYEQYF. In DNA form, the CDR3 reads TGCGCCAGCAGCCAAGAGGCCCGCGGCGGCGGCTACGAGCAGTACTTC.

There are a few counts of this clone. V and J are TRBV11-2 and TRBJ1-3; D might be TRBD1 (5 bases). The length of the CDR3 is 15 residues. Trimming left V 5 bases short and J 3 bases short, with 14 bases between. The germline gives CDR1 SGHAT, CDR2 FQNNGV. CDR3 DNA: TGTGCCAGCAGCCCAGTTACAGGTCTTGGAAACACCATATATTTT. Protein: CASSPVTGLGNTIYF.